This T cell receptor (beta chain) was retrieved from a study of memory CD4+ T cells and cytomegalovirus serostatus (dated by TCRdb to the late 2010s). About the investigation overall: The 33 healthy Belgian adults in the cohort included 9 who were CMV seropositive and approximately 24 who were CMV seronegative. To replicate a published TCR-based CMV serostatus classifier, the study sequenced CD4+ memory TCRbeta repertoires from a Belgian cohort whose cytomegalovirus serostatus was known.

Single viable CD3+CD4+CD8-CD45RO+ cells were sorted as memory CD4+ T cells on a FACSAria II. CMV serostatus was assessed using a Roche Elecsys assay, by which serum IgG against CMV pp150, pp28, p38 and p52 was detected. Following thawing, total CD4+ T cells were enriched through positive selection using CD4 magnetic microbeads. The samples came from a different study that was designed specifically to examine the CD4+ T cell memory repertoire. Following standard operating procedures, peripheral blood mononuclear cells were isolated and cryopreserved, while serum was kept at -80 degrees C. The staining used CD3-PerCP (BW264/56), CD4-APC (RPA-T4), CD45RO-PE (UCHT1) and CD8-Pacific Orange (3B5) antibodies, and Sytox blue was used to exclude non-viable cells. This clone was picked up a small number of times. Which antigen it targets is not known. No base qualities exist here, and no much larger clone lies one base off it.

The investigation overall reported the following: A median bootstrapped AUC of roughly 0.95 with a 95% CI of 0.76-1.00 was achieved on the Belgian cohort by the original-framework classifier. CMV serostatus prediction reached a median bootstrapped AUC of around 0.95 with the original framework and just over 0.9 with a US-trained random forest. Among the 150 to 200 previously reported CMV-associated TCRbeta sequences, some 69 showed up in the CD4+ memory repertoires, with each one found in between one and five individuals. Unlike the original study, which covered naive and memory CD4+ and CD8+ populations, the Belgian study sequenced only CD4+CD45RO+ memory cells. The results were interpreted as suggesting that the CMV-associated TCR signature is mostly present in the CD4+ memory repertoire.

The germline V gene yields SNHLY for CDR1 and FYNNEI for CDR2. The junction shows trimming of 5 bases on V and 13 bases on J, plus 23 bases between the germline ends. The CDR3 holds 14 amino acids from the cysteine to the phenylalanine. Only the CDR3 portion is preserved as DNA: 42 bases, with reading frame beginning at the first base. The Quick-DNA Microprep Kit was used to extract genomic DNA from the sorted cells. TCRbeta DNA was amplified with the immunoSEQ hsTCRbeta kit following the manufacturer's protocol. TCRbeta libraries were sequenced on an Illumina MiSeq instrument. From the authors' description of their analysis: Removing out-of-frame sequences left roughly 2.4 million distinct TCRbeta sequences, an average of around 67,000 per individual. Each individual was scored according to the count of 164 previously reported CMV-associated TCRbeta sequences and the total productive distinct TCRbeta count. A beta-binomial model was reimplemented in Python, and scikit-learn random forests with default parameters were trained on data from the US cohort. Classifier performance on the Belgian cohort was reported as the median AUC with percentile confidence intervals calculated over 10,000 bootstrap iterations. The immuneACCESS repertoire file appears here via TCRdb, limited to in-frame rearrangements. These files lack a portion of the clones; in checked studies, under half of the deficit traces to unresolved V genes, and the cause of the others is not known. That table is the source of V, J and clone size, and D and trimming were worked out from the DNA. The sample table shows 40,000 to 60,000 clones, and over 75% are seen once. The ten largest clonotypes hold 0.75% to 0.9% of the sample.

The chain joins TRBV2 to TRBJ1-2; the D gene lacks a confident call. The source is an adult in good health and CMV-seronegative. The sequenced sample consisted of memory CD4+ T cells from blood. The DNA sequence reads TGTGCCAGCAGTACAGAGGTGGCGCGAACCCAACGCACCTTC. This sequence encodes CASSTEVARTQRTF.